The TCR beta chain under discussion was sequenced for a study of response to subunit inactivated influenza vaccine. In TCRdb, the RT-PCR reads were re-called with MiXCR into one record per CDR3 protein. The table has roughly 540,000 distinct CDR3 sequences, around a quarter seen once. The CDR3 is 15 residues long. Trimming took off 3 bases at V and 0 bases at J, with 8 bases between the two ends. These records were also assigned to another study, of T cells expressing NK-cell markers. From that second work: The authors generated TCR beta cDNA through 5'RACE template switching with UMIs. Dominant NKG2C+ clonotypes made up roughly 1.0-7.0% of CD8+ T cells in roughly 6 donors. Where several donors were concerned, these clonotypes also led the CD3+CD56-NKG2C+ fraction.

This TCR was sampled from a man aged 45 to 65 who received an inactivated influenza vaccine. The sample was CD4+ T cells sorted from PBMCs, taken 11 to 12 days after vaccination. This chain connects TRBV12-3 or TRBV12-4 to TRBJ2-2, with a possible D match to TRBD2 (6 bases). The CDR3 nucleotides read TGTGCCAGCAGTTTCGCGGGGACGAACACCGGGGAGCTGTTTTTT. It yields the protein CASSFAGTNTGELFF.